The 18 T cell receptor beta chains listed next were all sequenced from one sample in a study of blood T cell repertoires in COVID-19. Generated by immunoSEQ multiplex PCR, the TCRdb table keeps only in-frame clones and is missing some. The table includes over 250,000 clones, 65% to 90% detected once. Input material: peripheral blood. These receptors originate from a human donor in a cohort sampled during active COVID-19.

The chain carries TRBV28 and TRBJ2-3; D is perhaps TRBD2 (6 bases). Germline CDR1 is MDHEN and CDR2 is SYDVKM. V was cut by 1 base and J by 0 bases, with 11 bases left in between. This CDR3 region has 16 residues. This CDR3 is CASSLFGGISTDTQYF. In DNA form, the CDR3 reads TGTGCCAGCAGTTTATTTGGGGGGATCAGCACAGATACGCAGTATTTT.

This chain connects TRBV19 to TRBJ1-5; 7 bases align to TRBD1. Per the germline V gene, CDR1 is LNHDA and CDR2 is SQIVND (reference sequence). J gave up 4 bases and V 3 bases, and 6 bases lay outside the gene matches. The CDR3 consists of 15 residues. CDR3 nucleotide sequence: TGTGCCAGTAGTATCGAGACAGGGCCAAATCAGCCCCAGCATTTT. Encoded protein: CASSIETGPNQPQHF.

The chain joins TRBV5-5 to TRBJ2-7; TRBD1 agrees at 9 bases. The CDR3 contains 15 residues. V was clipped by 5 bases and J by 2 bases; unmatched bases: 8. Germline lookup yields CDR1 SGHKS and CDR2 YYEKEE (reference sequence). CDR3 loop: CASRGQGPGPYEQYF. DNA for the CDR3: TGTGCCAGCAGGGGACAGGGACCTGGACCCTACGAGCAGTACTTC. Full variable domain (rest looked up from reference TRBV5-5 and TRBJ2-7): DAGVTQSPTHLIKTRGQQVTLRCSPISGHKSVSWYQQVLGQGPQFIFQYYEKEERGRGNFPDRFSARQFPNYSSELNVNALLLGDSALYLCASRGQGPGPYEQYFGPGTRLTVT.

This sequence joins TRBV6-2 or TRBV6-3 and TRBJ1-5; 7 nucleotides match TRBD1. The germline V gene has CDR1 MNHEY and CDR2 SVGEGT. The CDR3 totals 15 residues. The V segment lost 0 bases and the J segment 2 bases; nucleotides outside the gene matches: 1. In DNA form, the CDR3 reads TGTGCCAGCAGTTACTCGACAGGGCGCAATCAGCCCCAGCATTTT. It specifies CASSYSTGRNQPQHF.

The chain couples TRBV21-1 to TRBJ2-2; the table gives TRBD1 as D, unverified against the DNA. TRBV21-1 is a pseudogene. This CDR3 is built from 17 residues. The CDR3: CASSKTPTNRYTGELFF. In DNA form, the CDR3 reads TGTGCCAGCAGCAAAACCCCAACAAACAGGTACACCGGGGAGCTGTTTTTT.

The V and J genes are TRBV7-9 and TRBJ1-5; no reliable D call. CDR3 size: 13 residues. The germline CDR1 and CDR2 sequences are SEHNR and FQNEAQ (reference sequence). Deletions cut 3 bases from V and 6 bases from J, with 9 bases between. CDR3 amino acids: CASSLAVAQPQHF. DNA for the CDR3: TGTGCCAGCAGCTTGGCAGTGGCTCAGCCCCAGCATTTT.

For this clone: A junction end diverges from the germline sequence, so it may reflect a read error. The chain joins TRBV20-1 to TRBJ2-1; tentative D call: TRBD2 (7 bases). This CDR3 spans 10 amino acids. Germline lookup yields CDR1 DFQATT and CDR2 SNEGSKA (reference sequence). This CDR3 is CSAQGSGNIF. CDR3 nucleotide sequence: TGCAGTGCTCAGGGGAGCGGGAATATCTTC.

The genes are TRBV7-6 and TRBJ2-5, with a weak D call TRBD2 (6 bases). CDR1 is SGHVS and CDR2 is FNYEAQ in the germline V gene. The CDR3 spans 15 residues. The germline V and J ends were trimmed by 6 bases and 3 bases, with 17 bases remaining between them. CDR3 amino acids: CASRSAFAGKETQYF. The CDR3, as DNA: TGTGCCAGCAGAAGCGCCTTTGCGGGAAAAGAGACCCAGTACTTC. Together with reference TRBV7-6 and TRBJ2-5, the CDR3 gives the full variable domain: GAGVSQSPRYKVTKRGQDVALRCDPISGHVSLYWYRQALGQGPEFLTYFNYEAQQDKSGLPNDRFSAERPEGSISTLTIQRTEQRDSAMYRCASRSAFAGKETQYFGPGTRLLVL.

The gene calls are TRBV5-1 and TRBJ2-6; D is uncertain. V was cut by 4 bases and J by 0 bases, with 17 bases left in between. CDR3 length equals 18 residues. Germline CDR1 is SGHRS and CDR2 is YFSETQ. CDR3 sequence: CASSHSRSSYSGANVLTF. DNA of the CDR3: TGCGCCAGCAGCCACTCTCGAAGTAGCTACTCTGGGGCCAACGTCCTGACTTTC. Using reference TRBV5-1 and TRBJ2-6 for the parts outside the CDR3, the full variable domain is KAGVTQTPRYLIKTRGQQVTLSCSPISGHRSVSWYQQTPGQGLQFLFEYFSETQRNKGNFPGRFSGRQFSNSRSEMNVSTLELGDSALYLCASSHSRSSYSGANVLTFGAGSRLTVL.

The sample holds a few counts of this clone. The chain has TRBV3-1 (or the pseudogene TRBV3-2) and TRBJ2-7; TRBD2 might be the D (5 bases). The V end was cut by 8 bases, the J end by 5 bases, with 13 bases between. The CDR3 spans 12 residues. Germline CDR1 reads LGHDT; CDR2 reads YNNKEL (reference sequence). Here the CDR3 DNA reads TGTGCCAGCGCTACTAGGTTCCACGAGCAGTACTTC. Translation gives CASATRFHEQYF.

This chain connects TRBV28 to TRBJ2-7, with 12 bases lining up with TRBD1. V shed 6 bases and J 5 bases; nucleotides not matched to a gene: 14. This CDR3 spans 17 amino acids. The germline gives CDR1 MDHEN, CDR2 SYDVKM. The CDR3 nucleotides are TGTGCCAGCAGCCTCCGGGACAGGGGGCTAGGGGCCAACGAGCAGTACTTC. Its protein product is CASSLRDRGLGANEQYF.

This clone was recorded only once. The chain uses TRBV27 and TRBJ1-1; TRBD1 matches 7 bases. The germline gives CDR1 MNHEY, CDR2 SMNVEV (reference sequence). With 4 bases clipped from V and 6 bases from J, the junction kept 17 bases outside the gene matches. The CDR3 sequence is 17 residues long. The CDR3 is CASSSLYRGRGTSEAFF. CDR3 nucleotide sequence: TGTGCCAGCAGTTCTCTTTACAGGGGACGGGGGACCTCTGAAGCTTTCTTT.

This sequence joins TRBV4-1 and TRBJ2-1, with 12 positions matching TRBD2. V was clipped by 6 bases and J by 9 bases; unmatched bases: 12. Germline V lookup: CDR1 MGHRA, CDR2 YSYEKL. The CDR3 is made up of 16 amino acids. The CDR3 region has the DNA TGCGCCAGCAGGTTTGGGCTAGCGGGAGGGGATGGTGAGCAGTTCTTC. Its translation is CASRFGLAGGDGEQFF.

This clone appeared a few times. CDR3 residues: CASSQQGLASGELFF. CDR3 nucleotide sequence: TGTGCCAGCAGCCAGCAGGGACTAGCTAGCGGGGAGCTGTTTTTT. The J gene is TRBJ2-2, the V gene TRBV4-2, with 9 bases fitting TRBD2. V was pared by 3 bases and J by 7 bases, with 6 bases of the junction left unmatched. The CDR3 contains 15 residues. Germline CDR1 reads LGHNA; CDR2 reads YNFKEQ.

The chain joins TRBV27 to TRBJ2-3, with 10 bases fitting TRBD1. Germline V gene data show CDR1 as MNHEY and CDR2 as SMNVEV (reference sequence). Trimming at V came to 5 bases and at J to 3 bases, leaving 5 bases not matched to a gene. The CDR3 is 15 residues long. The CDR3 here is CASSPGQGRTDTQYF. CDR3 nucleotides: TGTGCCAGCAGTCCGGGACAGGGGAGGACAGATACGCAGTATTTT.

The chain employs TRBV24-1 and TRBJ2-3; 10 nucleotides align to TRBD1. Germline V gene lookup returns CDR1 KGHDR and CDR2 SFDVKD. The CDR3 is made up of 14 amino acids. Trimming removed 4 bases from V and 11 bases from J; junction bases left unmatched: 8. DNA for the CDR3: TGTGCCACCAGTGACCCCGGGACAGGGGAGAGGCAGTATTTT. Its translation: CATSDPGTGERQYF.

The chain combines TRBV24-1 with TRBJ1-1, with D possibly matching TRBD1 (6 bases). Between the trimmed V and J ends, which lost 7 bases and 1 base, there was a span of 9 bases. This CDR3 spans 13 amino acids. Germline CDR1 reads KGHDR; CDR2 reads SFDVKD. CDR3 bases: TGTGCCACCAGCAGAGGGGGGAACACTGAAGCTTTCTTT. It translates to CATSRGGNTEAFF.

This clone appeared a few times. The chain couples TRBV29-1 to TRBJ2-1; TRBD2 matches 11 bases. V was clipped by 7 bases and J by 7 bases; unmatched bases: 9. The CDR3 spans 14 residues. Germline V CDR1 and CDR2: SQVTM, ANQGSEA. The DNA of the CDR3 is TGCAGCGCCGGACAAAGGACTAGCGGGAATGAGCAGTTCTTC. Protein product: CSAGQRTSGNEQFF.